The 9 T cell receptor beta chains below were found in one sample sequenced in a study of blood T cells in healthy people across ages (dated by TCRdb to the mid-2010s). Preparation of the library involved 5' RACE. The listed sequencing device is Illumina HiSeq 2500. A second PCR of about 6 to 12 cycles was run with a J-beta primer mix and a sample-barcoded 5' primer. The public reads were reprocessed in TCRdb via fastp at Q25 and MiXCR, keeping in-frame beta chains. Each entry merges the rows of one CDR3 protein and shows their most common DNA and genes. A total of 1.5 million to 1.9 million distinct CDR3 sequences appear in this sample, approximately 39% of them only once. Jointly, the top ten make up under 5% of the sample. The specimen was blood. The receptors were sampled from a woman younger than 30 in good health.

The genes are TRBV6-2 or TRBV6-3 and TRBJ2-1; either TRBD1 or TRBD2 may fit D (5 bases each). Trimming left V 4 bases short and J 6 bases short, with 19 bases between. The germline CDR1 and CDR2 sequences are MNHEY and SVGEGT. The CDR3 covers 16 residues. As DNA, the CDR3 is TGTGCCAGCAGTTCATCCGGGACCGGCTTATCCAATGAGCAGTTCTTC. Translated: CASSSSGTGLSNEQFF.

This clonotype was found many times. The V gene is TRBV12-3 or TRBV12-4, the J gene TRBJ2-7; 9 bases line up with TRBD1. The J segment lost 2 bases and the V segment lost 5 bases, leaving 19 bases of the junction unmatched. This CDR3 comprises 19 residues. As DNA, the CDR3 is TGTGCCAGCAGTCCTTTACTTTTATTCCGGGACAGGGTTCCCTACGAGCAGTACTTC. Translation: CASSPLLLFRDRVPYEQYF.

The CDR3 region has the DNA TGTGCCAGCAGCCCTACCGAGAGGAACCTCTATGGCTACACCTTC. As protein: CASSPTERNLYGYTF. This sequence joins TRBV28 and TRBJ1-2; no firm D call. Germline assignment: CDR1 MDHEN and CDR2 SYDVKM. This CDR3 has 15 residues. Trimming pared 6 bases from V and 4 bases from J, leaving 18 bases between.

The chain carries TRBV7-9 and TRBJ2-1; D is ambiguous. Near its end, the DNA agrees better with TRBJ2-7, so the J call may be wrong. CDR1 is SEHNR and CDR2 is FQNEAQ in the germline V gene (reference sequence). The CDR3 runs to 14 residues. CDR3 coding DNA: TGTGCCAGCAGCTTAGAGTCCCCCGGCAATGAGCAGTACTTC. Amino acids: CASSLESPGNEQYF.

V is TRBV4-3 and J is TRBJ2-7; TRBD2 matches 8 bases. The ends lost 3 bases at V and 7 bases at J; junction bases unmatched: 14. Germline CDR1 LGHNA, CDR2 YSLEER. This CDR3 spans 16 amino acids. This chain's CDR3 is CASSQYRGGVDNEQYF. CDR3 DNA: TGCGCCAGCAGCCAGTACCGGGGGGGTGTAGACAATGAGCAGTACTTC.

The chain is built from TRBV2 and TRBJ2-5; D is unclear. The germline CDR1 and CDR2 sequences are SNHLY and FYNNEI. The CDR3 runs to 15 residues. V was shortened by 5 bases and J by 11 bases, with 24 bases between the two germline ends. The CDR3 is CASSRHAINDNEQYF. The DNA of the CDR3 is TGTGCCAGCAGTAGACACGCGATCAACGACAATGAGCAGTACTTC.

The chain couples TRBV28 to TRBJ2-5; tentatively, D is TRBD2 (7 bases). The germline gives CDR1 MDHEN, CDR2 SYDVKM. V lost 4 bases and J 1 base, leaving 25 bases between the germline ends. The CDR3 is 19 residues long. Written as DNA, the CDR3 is TGTGCCAGCAGTTCGAGGGGGGGTCGGGACGGATTTCCCCAAGAGACCCAGTACTTC. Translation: CASSSRGGRDGFPQETQYF.

CDR3 sequence (DNA): TGTGCCAGCAGTCGGGTCGGGTACTACGAGCAGTACTTC. Encoded protein: CASSRVGYYEQYF. The chain uses TRBV27 and TRBJ2-7; no definite D call. V lost 5 bases, J lost 3 bases, and 11 bases lay in between. Germline CDR1 is MNHEY and CDR2 is SMNVEV (reference sequence). The length of the CDR3 is 13 residues.

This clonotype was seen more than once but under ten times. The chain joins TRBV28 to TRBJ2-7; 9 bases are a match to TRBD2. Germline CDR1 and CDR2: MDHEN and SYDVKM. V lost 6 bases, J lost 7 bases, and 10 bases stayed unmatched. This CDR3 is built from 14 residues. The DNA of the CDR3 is TGTGCCAGCAGCCTTAGCGGGAGTAAAAGAGAGCAGTACTTC. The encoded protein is CASSLSGSKREQYF.